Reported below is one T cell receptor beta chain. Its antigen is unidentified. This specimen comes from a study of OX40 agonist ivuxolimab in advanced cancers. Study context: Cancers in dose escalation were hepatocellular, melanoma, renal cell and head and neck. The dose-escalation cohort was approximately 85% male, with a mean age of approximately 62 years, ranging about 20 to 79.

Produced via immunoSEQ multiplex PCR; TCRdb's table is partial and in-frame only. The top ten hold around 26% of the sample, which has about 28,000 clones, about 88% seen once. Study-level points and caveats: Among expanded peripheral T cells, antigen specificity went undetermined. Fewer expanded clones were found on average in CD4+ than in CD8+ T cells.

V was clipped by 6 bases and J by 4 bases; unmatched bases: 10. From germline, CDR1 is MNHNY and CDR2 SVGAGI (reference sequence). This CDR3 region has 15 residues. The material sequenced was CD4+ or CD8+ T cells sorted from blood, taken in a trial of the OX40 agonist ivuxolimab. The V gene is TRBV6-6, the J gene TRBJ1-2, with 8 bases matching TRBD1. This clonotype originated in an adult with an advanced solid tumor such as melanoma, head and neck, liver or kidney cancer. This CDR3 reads CASSGDRGAIYGYTF. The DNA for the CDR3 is TGTGCCAGCAGCGGAGACAGGGGTGCCATCTATGGCTACACCTTC.